These 26 T cell receptor beta chains came from one sample sequenced in a study of T cells after yellow fever vaccination. One entry per CDR3 protein results from TCRdb running MiXCR on the 5' RACE reads. This table has just under 600,000 distinct CDR3 sequences, 13% appearing once. The material was PBMCs, obtained on the day of the yellow fever booster vaccination. The source of these receptors is a man aged 25-40 years who received the YFV17D yellow fever vaccine.

The genes are TRBV27 and TRBJ2-5; D is perhaps TRBD1 (5 bases). V was clipped by 3 bases and J by 0 bases, with 14 bases between them. The CDR3 is made up of 16 amino acids. The germline gives CDR1 MNHEY, CDR2 SMNVEV (reference sequence). The CDR3 spells CASSFLGAVNQETQYF. CDR3 nucleotide sequence: TGTGCCAGCAGTTTCCTAGGGGCGGTGAACCAAGAGACCCAGTACTTC.

The V gene is TRBV9, the J gene TRBJ2-1; tentative D call: TRBD2 (6 bases). V was cut by 0 bases and J by 3 bases, with 10 bases left in between. CDR1 and CDR2 from the germline V gene are SGDLS and YYNGEE. The CDR3 length is 15 residues. CDR3 region: CASSVGLANYNEQFF. DNA of the CDR3: TGTGCCAGCAGCGTAGGCCTAGCGAACTACAATGAGCAGTTCTTC.

This clonotype was observed a few times. The rearrangement uses TRBV28 and TRBJ2-1; 9 nucleotides match TRBD2. Trimming removed 6 bases from V and 7 bases from J; junction bases left unmatched: 7. Looked up from germline, CDR1 is MDHEN and CDR2 is SYDVKM. This CDR3 region has 14 residues. As DNA, the CDR3 is TGTGCCAGCAGGGAGAGACTAGCGGATAATGAGCAGTTCTTC. This gives the protein CASRERLADNEQFF.

This clonotype was counted only a few times. The chain carries TRBV12-3 or TRBV12-4 and TRBJ2-6; D may be TRBD2 (5 bases). V dropped 7 bases and J dropped 2 bases, with 12 bases sitting between them. The CDR3 length is 15 residues. The chain's CDR3 is CASNNRGTGANVLTF. The DNA for the CDR3 is TGTGCCAGCAATAATCGGGGAACTGGGGCCAACGTCCTGACTTTC.

The genes are TRBV11-2 and TRBJ2-1; 12 bases are a match to TRBD2. This CDR3 has 19 residues. The V segment lost 4 bases and the J segment 4 bases; nucleotides outside the gene matches: 14. The germline V gene encodes CDR1 SGHAT and CDR2 FQNNGV. The CDR3 here is CASSSPGTSGHKGYNEQFF. CDR3 DNA: TGTGCCAGCAGCTCGCCTGGGACTAGCGGGCATAAGGGGTACAATGAGCAGTTCTTC.

This clonotype came up a few times. This chain uses TRBV7-2 with TRBJ2-7; the match to TRBD2 covers 8 bases. CDR1 is SGHTA and CDR2 is FQGNSA in the germline V gene. The CDR3 is made up of 15 amino acids. Trimming at V came to 5 bases and at J to 3 bases, leaving 9 bases not matched to a gene. The CDR3 is CASSPWTSSGYEQYF. CDR3 in DNA: TGTGCCAGCAGCCCCTGGACTAGCTCAGGCTACGAGCAGTACTTC.

The chain uses TRBV3-1 and TRBJ1-1; D remains unclear. This CDR3 has 15 residues. V was cut by 1 base and J by 3 bases, with 12 bases left in between. Germline V gene sequence: CDR1 LGHDT, CDR2 YNNKEL (reference sequence). Here the CDR3 DNA reads TGTGCCAGCAGCCAAGGTGTTTCAGGATACACTGAAGCTTTCTTT. This sequence encodes CASSQGVSGYTEAFF.

This clonotype was counted only a few times. The chain carries TRBV20-1 and TRBJ2-5; D uncertain. The CDR3 sequence is 14 residues long. The V gene's germline CDR1 is DFQATT and CDR2 SNEGSKA (reference sequence). V dropped 7 bases and J dropped 3 bases, with 18 bases sitting between them. The chain's CDR3 is CSGISPTEEETQYF. The CDR3 DNA reads as TGCAGTGGAATATCTCCTACAGAAGAAGAGACCCAGTACTTC.

Only a few counts were recorded for this clonotype. The rearrangement uses TRBV19 and TRBJ2-1; D may be TRBD2 (6 bases). V was clipped by 3 bases and J by 7 bases, with 16 bases between them. This CDR3 region has 15 residues. The germline CDR1 and CDR2 sequences are LNHDA and SQIVND (reference sequence). The CDR3 protein is CASSIAATAGNEQFF. In DNA form, the CDR3 reads TGTGCCAGTAGTATCGCCGCGACCGCGGGGAATGAGCAGTTCTTC.

The chain has TRBV10-3 and TRBJ1-2; no definite D call. Trimming took off 3 bases at V and 8 bases at J, with 19 bases between the two ends. The CDR3 consists of 15 residues. Per germline, CDR1 ENHRY and CDR2 SYGVKD. This CDR3 reads CAISDEGVEKKGYTF. For the CDR3, the DNA is TGTGCCATCAGTGACGAGGGTGTGGAGAAGAAAGGCTACACCTTC.

In its sample, this clonotype was seen many times. One end of the junction is discordant with germline, which a read error may explain. The V and J genes are TRBV7-2 and TRBJ2-2; a weak D match, TRBD2 (5 bases). Per germline, CDR1 SGHTA and CDR2 FQGNSA. This CDR3 region has 15 residues. CDR3 sequence: CASSLAAGNTGELFF. CDR3 bases: TGTGCCAGCAGCCTAGCTGCGGGTAACACCGGGGAGCTGTTTTTT.

The rearrangement joins TRBV7-2 to TRBJ2-1; D not resolved. This CDR3 contains 15 residues. The V gene's germline CDR1 is SGHTA and CDR2 FQGNSA. The V gene lost 0 bases and the J gene lost 3 bases, with 9 bases spanning the gap. The CDR3 sequence is CASSLAGSDYNEQFF. The CDR3 nucleotides read TGTGCCAGCAGCTTAGCGGGGTCCGACTACAATGAGCAGTTCTTC.

This clonotype turned up a few times. The chain recombines TRBV6-5 with TRBJ2-3, with 12 bases aligning to TRBD2. Germline CDR1 MNHEY, CDR2 SVGAGI. Unmatched junction bases numbered 6, after V lost 0 bases and J lost 5 bases. The CDR3 is made up of 17 amino acids. CDR3 bases: TGTGCCAGCAGTTACTCGCCGTCTAGCGGGAGGGGAGATACGCAGTATTTT. Its protein is CASSYSPSSGRGDTQYF.

This chain uses TRBV5-1 with TRBJ1-1; 7 nucleotides agree with TRBD1. CDR3 length: 14 residues. Trimming removed 0 bases from V and 4 bases from J; junction bases left unmatched: 3. Looked up from germline, CDR1 is SGHRS and CDR2 is YFSETQ. CDR3 sequence (DNA): TGCGCCAGCAGCTTGGAGTACAGGGGCACTGAAGCTTTCTTT. Residues: CASSLEYRGTEAFF.

In its sample, this clonotype was seen a few times. The chain joins TRBV5-8 to TRBJ2-2, with D maybe TRBD2 (6 bases). The V gene's germline CDR1 is SGHTS and CDR2 YDEGEE. Trimming stripped 3 bases from V and 6 bases from J, with 9 bases between. This CDR3 is built from 13 residues. The CDR3: CASSWERAGELFF. Here the CDR3 DNA reads TGTGCCAGCAGCTGGGAGCGGGCCGGGGAGCTGTTTTTT.

This clonotype occurred a few times. The V call is TRBV12-3 or TRBV12-4, the J call TRBJ1-1; D remains unclear. V was cut by 5 bases and J by 5 bases, with 15 bases left in between. The CDR3 has 14 amino acids. The CDR3 spells CASSQPQERTEAFF. Here the CDR3 DNA reads TGTGCCAGCAGTCAGCCCCAAGAGAGAACTGAAGCTTTCTTT.

J is TRBJ2-7 and V is TRBV7-6, with TRBD1 matching 7 bases. J gave up 0 bases and V 2 bases, and 7 bases lay outside the gene matches. Germline CDR1 is SGHVS and CDR2 is FNYEAQ. The CDR3 length is 16 residues. The CDR3 region is CASSLKPGQSSYEQYF. The CDR3 region has the DNA TGTGCCAGCAGCTTAAAACCGGGACAGAGCTCCTACGAGCAGTACTTC.

This clonotype turned up a few times. The CDR3, as DNA: TGCAGTGCTAGAGATTCGAGGAAAGATCAGCCCCAGCATTTT. Its translation is CSARDSRKDQPQHF. The chain has TRBV20-1 and TRBJ1-5, with D unresolved. With 0 bases removed from V and 5 bases from J, the gap between germline ends came to 11 bases. Germline CDR1 DFQATT, CDR2 SNEGSKA (reference sequence). The CDR3 covers 14 residues.

This clonotype was counted between two and nine times. The V and J genes are TRBV24-1 and TRBJ2-3; TRBD1 agrees at 10 bases. V shed 6 bases, J shed 2 bases, and the junction held 10 bases outside the gene matches. There are 17 residues in the CDR3. Germline CDR1 KGHDR, CDR2 SFDVKD. In nucleotides, the CDR3 is TGTGCCACCAGTCCCAACCCCGGGACAGGGGTCACAGATACGCAGTATTTT. Residues: CATSPNPGTGVTDTQYF.

The chain has TRBV29-1 and TRBJ2-3, with D maybe TRBD2 (6 bases). The CDR3 sequence is 14 residues long. In germline, CDR1 is SQVTM, CDR2 ANQGSEA. V lost 6 bases to trimming and J lost 2 bases, with 15 bases between them. The CDR3 DNA reads TGCAGCGTGAAGTCTAGCGCCGACACAGATACGCAGTATTTT. Its protein is CSVKSSADTDTQYF.

J is TRBJ2-5 and V is TRBV18, with D possibly being TRBD2 (5 bases). The CDR3 covers 13 residues. Per germline, CDR1 KGHSH and CDR2 LQKENI. Trimming removed 0 bases from V and 3 bases from J, with 5 bases in between. CDR3 in amino acids: CASSPPEEETQYF. In nucleotides, the CDR3 is TGTGCCAGCTCACCACCGGAGGAAGAGACCCAGTACTTC.

Only a few counts were recorded for this clonotype. The chain couples TRBV7-9 to TRBJ2-1; D may be TRBD2 (5 bases). CDR3 length: 14 residues. Trimming shortened V by 6 bases and J by 4 bases, and 13 bases separated the two germline ends. Germline V gene data show CDR1 as SEHNR and CDR2 as FQNEAQ (reference sequence). The CDR3 nucleotides are TGTGCCAGCAGGCCTACCGGACTTTACAATGAGCAGTTCTTC. Amino acids: CASRPTGLYNEQFF.

This clonotype was recorded many times. The J gene is TRBJ1-4, the V gene TRBV5-4; 11 nucleotides match TRBD1. The CDR3 has 15 amino acids. CDR1 and CDR2 from the germline V gene are SGHNT and YYREEE (reference sequence). V lost 3 bases and J lost 4; bases outside the gene matches: 2. CDR3 residues: CASSWTGGVNEKLFF. The CDR3 bases are TGTGCCAGCAGCTGGACAGGGGGCGTTAATGAAAAACTGTTTTTT. Based on the CDR3 plus reference TRBV5-4 and TRBJ1-4, the full variable domain is ETGVTQSPTHLIKTRGQQVTLRCSSQSGHNTVSWYQQALGQGPQFIFQYYREEENGRGNFPPRFSGLQFPNYSSELNVNALELDDSALYLCASSWTGGVNEKLFFGSGTQLSVL.

This clonotype turned up a few times. The chain carries TRBV18 and TRBJ2-1; D is possibly TRBD1 or TRBD2 (5 bases each). The CDR3 is 13 amino acids. The ends were cut back, 4 bases at V and 9 bases at J, with 13 bases in the middle. Germline CDR1 and CDR2: KGHSH and LQKENI. The CDR3 is CASSLDGALEQFF. The CDR3 DNA is TGTGCCAGCTCACTGGACGGGGCCCTTGAGCAGTTCTTC.

This clonotype appeared a few times. CDR3 nucleotides: TGTGCCAGCAGCCCGGGGACTAGCGGGGACAATGAGCAGTTCTTC. Translated: CASSPGTSGDNEQFF. The gene calls are TRBV3-1 and TRBJ2-1; TRBD2 aligns across 13 bases. CDR1 and CDR2 from the germline V gene are LGHDT and YNNKEL (reference sequence). With V trimmed by 4 bases and J by 5 bases, 2 bases remained unmatched. CDR3 size: 15 residues.

This clonotype showed up just a few times. The chain couples TRBV4-3 to TRBJ2-5, with 8 bases lining up with TRBD2. Germline-derived CDR1 and CDR2 are LGHNA and YSLEER. The CDR3 totals 15 residues. V lost 2 bases, J lost 5 bases, and 7 bases stayed unmatched. The CDR3 sequence: CASSQQAGARETQYF. CDR3 coding DNA: TGCGCCAGCAGCCAACAAGCGGGAGCAAGGGAGACCCAGTACTTC.